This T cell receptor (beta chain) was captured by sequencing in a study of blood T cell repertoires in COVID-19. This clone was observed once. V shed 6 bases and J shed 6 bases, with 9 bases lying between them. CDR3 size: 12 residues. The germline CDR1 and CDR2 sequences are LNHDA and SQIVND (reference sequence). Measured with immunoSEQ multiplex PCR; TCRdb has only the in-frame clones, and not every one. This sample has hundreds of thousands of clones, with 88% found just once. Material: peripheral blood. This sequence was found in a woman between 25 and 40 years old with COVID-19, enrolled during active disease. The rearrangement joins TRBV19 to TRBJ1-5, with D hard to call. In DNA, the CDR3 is TGTGCCAGTAGGGTTTTCGGTCAGCCCCAGCATTTT. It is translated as CASRVFGQPQHF.